The 12 T cell receptor beta chains given below trace back to one sample, sequenced in a study of OX40 agonist ivuxolimab in advanced cancers. This table comes from immunoSEQ multiplex PCR, and its TCRdb copy is limited to in-frame clones, with some not included. Seen here are around 21,000 clones, about 84% observed once, and the top ten hold under 45%. The sample in question was CD4+ or CD8+ T cells sorted from blood, obtained in a trial of the OX40 agonist ivuxolimab. The receptors were sampled from an adult with an advanced solid tumor such as melanoma, head and neck, liver or kidney cancer.

The CDR3 DNA is TGTGCCAGCAGTTACGTTGAAAAACTGTTTTTT. Its protein product is CASSYVEKLFF. The chain links TRBV6-5 to TRBJ1-4; D unclear. The V end lost 2 bases, the J end lost 7 bases, and 2 bases lay between the germline ends. Germline CDR1 and CDR2: MNHEY and SVGAGI. The CDR3 covers 11 residues.

This clone turned up a few times. This chain joins TRBV14 and TRBJ2-1; 8 bases agree with TRBD1. Germline lookup yields CDR1 SGHDN and CDR2 FVKESK. The V gene end was trimmed by 1 base and the J gene end by 7 bases; junction bases not matched to a gene: 9. CDR3 length: 16 amino acids. Here the CDR3 DNA reads TGTGCCAGCAGCCAAGGAATACTTGACAGGGGAAATGAGCAGTTCTTC. This translates into CASSQGILDRGNEQFF. Full variable domain (rest looked up from reference TRBV14 and TRBJ2-1): EAGVTQFPSHSVIEKGQTVTLRCDPISGHDNLYWYRRVMGKEIKFLLHFVKESKQDESGMPNNRFLAERTGGTYSTLKVQPAELEDSGVYFCASSQGILDRGNEQFFGPGTRLTVL.

By share, this clone ranks as medium-sized. The V and J genes are TRBV5-5 and TRBJ1-1; TRBD1 might be the D (5 bases). Deletions cut 0 bases from V and 0 bases from J, with 9 bases between. The CDR3 runs 15 residues. Looked up from germline, CDR1 is SGHKS and CDR2 is YYEKEE (reference sequence). CDR3 sequence reads: CASSLDLGLNTEAFF. DNA for the CDR3: TGTGCCAGCAGCTTGGACTTGGGACTGAACACTGAAGCTTTCTTT.

This clone was seen once. This sequence joins TRBV5-6 and TRBJ2-2; 7 nucleotides agree with TRBD1. CDR3 length: 15 amino acids. V lost 4 bases, J lost 1 base, and 4 bases stayed unmatched. Germline CDR1 is SGHDT and CDR2 is YYEEEE. The DNA of the CDR3 is TGTGCCAGCAGCCCCGGGACAGAGAACACCGGGGAGCTGTTTTTT. Translating it yields CASSPGTENTGELFF. The entire variable domain, with the rest obtained from reference TRBV5-6 and TRBJ2-2, is as follows: DAGVTQSPTHLIKTRGQQVTLRCSPKSGHDTVSWYQQALGQGPQFIFQYYEEEERQRGNFPDRFSGHQFPNYSSELNVNALLLGDSALYLCASSPGTENTGELFFGEGSRLTVL.

On this clone itself: Other DNA sequences in this sample translate to the same CDR3. The chain carries TRBV7-8 and TRBJ2-7; TRBD1 matches 10 bases. V lost 5 bases to trimming and J lost 1 base; unmatched junction nucleotides: 5. The CDR3 is 15 residues long. Per germline, CDR1 SGHVS and CDR2 FQNEAQ. CDR3 in amino acids: CASSPGQGPSYEQYF. In DNA, the CDR3 is TGTGCCAGCAGCCCGGGACAGGGGCCGTCCTACGAGCAGTACTTC.

Note on this clone: The same CDR3 is also encoded by other DNA sequences in this sample. The chain links TRBV28 to TRBJ2-1; D is perhaps TRBD1 or TRBD2 (6 bases each). The V end lost 2 bases, the J end lost 10 bases, and 12 bases lay between the germline ends. CDR1 and CDR2 from the germline V gene are MDHEN and SYDVKM. The CDR3 consists of 13 residues. The CDR3 is CASSLRGVGEQFF. As DNA, the CDR3 is TGTGCCAGCAGTTTAAGGGGGGTAGGGGAGCAGTTCTTC.

V is TRBV5-1 and J is TRBJ2-1; 12 bases are a match to TRBD1. The CDR3 totals 17 residues. Per the germline V gene, CDR1 is SGHRS and CDR2 is YFSETQ. With 2 bases clipped from V and 6 bases from J, the junction kept 9 bases outside the gene matches. CDR3 coding DNA: TGCGCCAGCAGCTTCTACCGGGACAGGGGGCAAGGCAATGAGCAGTTCTTC. As protein: CASSFYRDRGQGNEQFF.

The chain combines TRBV5-8 with TRBJ2-6, with 9 bases fitting TRBD2. This CDR3 has 17 amino acids. Germline trimming cut 6 bases from V and 1 base from J; bases unmatched to any gene: 8. Per the germline V gene, CDR1 is SGHTS and CDR2 is YDEGEE. The CDR3 DNA reads TGTGCCAGCACCGTTAGCGGGGGTCAATCTGGGGCCAACGTCCTGACTTTC. This translates into CASTVSGGQSGANVLTF.

This chain's CDR3 is CSVEGGKLGYGYTF. The CDR3 nucleotides read TGCAGCGTTGAAGGGGGGAAGTTGGGCTATGGCTACACCTTC. The chain joins TRBV29-1 to TRBJ1-2; D perhaps matches TRBD1 (5 bases). Trimming shortened V by 1 base and J by 4 bases, and 13 bases separated the two germline ends. This CDR3 comprises 14 residues. CDR1 and CDR2 from the germline V gene are SQVTM and ANQGSEA. Supplemented by reference TRBV29-1 and TRBJ1-2, the full variable domain reads SAVISQKPSRDICQRGTSLTIQCQVDSQVTMMFWYRQQPGQSLTLIATANQGSEATYESGFVIDKFPISRPNLTFSTLTVSNMSPEDSSIYLCSVEGGKLGYGYTFGSGTRLTVV.

This chain joins TRBV11-3 and TRBJ2-1; tentative D call: TRBD2 (7 bases). The CDR3 sequence is 16 residues long. Germline assignment: CDR1 SGHNT and CDR2 YENEEA. Between the trimmed V and J ends, which lost 0 bases and 4 bases, there was a span of 13 bases. CDR3 in DNA: TGTGCCAGCAGCTTAGATCGGAGGGGGGGATACAATGAGCAGTTCTTC. Translating gives CASSLDRRGGYNEQFF. The full variable domain, completed using reference TRBV11-3 and TRBJ2-1, is EAGVVQSPRYKIIEKKQPVAFWCNPISGHNTLYWYLQNLGQGPELLIRYENEEAVDDSQLPKDRFSAERLKGVDSTLKIQPAELGDSAVYLCASSLDRRGGYNEQFFGPGTRLTVL.

A word on this clone: Germline is not matched at one junction end, which may reflect a read error. The J gene is TRBJ2-7, the V gene TRBV5-3; the match to TRBD2 covers 7 bases. Being an ORF, TRBV5-3 has a function that is uncertain. The CDR3 is 15 residues long. The CDR3 is CASSSSSGGGVEQYF. The DNA for the CDR3 is TGTGCCAGCAGCTCCTCATCGGGAGGAGGTGTCGAGCAGTACTTC.

The V gene is TRBV9, the J gene TRBJ2-2; no firm D call. With 0 bases removed from V and 4 bases from J, the gap between germline ends came to 22 bases. The germline gives CDR1 SGDLS, CDR2 YYNGEE. This CDR3 has 19 residues. The CDR3 DNA follows: TGTGCCAGCAGCGTAGGTGAGGAGAGCCTCAAGCCGCTCACCGGGGAGCTGTTTTTT. Translated, it gives CASSVGEESLKPLTGELFF.